Listed below are T cell receptor beta chains from one sample, sequenced in a study of cytomegalovirus exposure and HLA in healthy donors. Generated by immunoSEQ multiplex PCR, the TCRdb table keeps only in-frame clones and is missing some. The data contain some 190,000 clones, 76% of them singletons. Sequenced material: PBMCs. The receptors come from a man between 18 and 35 years old in good health and CMV-seronegative. Each CDR3 is given with its conserved first and last residue. A D gene is named only where the DNA matches it firmly. Only part of the rows carry a size: once, few, many, or a class if the clone is expanded.

abundance	v_gene	j_gene	d_gene	CDR3nt	CDR3aa
once	TRBV5-1	TRBJ2-3	NA	TGCGCCAGCAGCTCAGGGCCTGGGACTAGCACAGATACGCAGTATTTT	CASSSGPGTSTDTQYF
NA	TRBV7-3	TRBJ2-2	NA	TGTGCCAGCAGCTTAACGTGGGCCGGGCGGGATACCGGGGAGCTGTTTTTT	CASSLTWAGRDTGELFF
NA	TRBV9	TRBJ1-2	NA	TGTGCCAGCAGCATTGGAGCGGGCTACACCTTC	CASSIGAGYTF
NA	TRBV10-3	TRBJ2-1	TRBD2	TGTGCCATCAGGTCCGGGACTAGCGATGAGCAGTTCTTC	CAIRSGTSDEQFF
NA	TRBV10-3	TRBJ2-2	TRBD1	TGTGCCATCAGCGACCGGGACAGGGACACCGGGGAGCTGTTTTTT	CAISDRDRDTGELFF
NA	TRBV5-8	TRBJ1-2	TRBD1	TGTGCCAGCAGCTTGGGGGACAGGAACTATGGCTACACCTTC	CASSLGDRNYGYTF
NA	TRBV15	TRBJ2-7	TRBD1	TGTGCCACCAGCACAACAGGGGGGCCCTACGAGCAGTACTTC	CATSTTGGPYEQYF
NA	TRBV19	TRBJ2-1	TRBD2	TGTGCCAGCAGGGGTAGCGGGGGAAATGAGCAGTTCTTC	CASRGSGGNEQFF
NA	TRBV6-5	TRBJ1-5	TRBD1	TGTGCCAGCAGTCTTAGGACAGGGGCGGGCCCCCAGCATTTT	CASSLRTGAGPQHF
few	TRBV27	TRBJ1-2	NA	TGTGCCAGCAGTTTAGGGCATAACTATGGCTACACCTTC	CASSLGHNYGYTF
NA	TRBV28	TRBJ2-7	TRBD2	TGTGCCAGCTACAATACGGGAGGGTCTAGCGGGAGGACCTACGAGCAGTACTTC	CASYNTGGSSGRTYEQYF
NA	TRBV19	TRBJ2-1	NA	TGTGCCAGTAGTAATCCCCCACTAGGTAGCAATGAGCAGTTCTTC	CASSNPPLGSNEQFF
NA	TRBV28	TRBJ1-1	NA	TGTGCCAGCAGATCGCCGCCCTCAGGGAGGGTAAAGACTGAAGCTTTCTTT	CASRSPPSGRVKTEAFF
once	TRBV7-2	TRBJ2-7	TRBD2	TGTGCCAGCAGCCGACCTAGCGGGGGGGCAAGGGAGCAGTACTTC	CASSRPSGGAREQYF
NA	TRBV7-2	TRBJ1-1	NA	TGTGCCAGCAGCTTCGGGGACACTGAAGCTTTCTTT	CASSFGDTEAFF
NA	TRBV2	TRBJ2-5	TRBD2	TGTGCCAGCAGTGAAACTAGCGGGAGGACCTCTCCAGGAGAGACCCAGTACTTC	CASSETSGRTSPGETQYF
once	TRBV30	TRBJ1-2	TRBD1	TGTGCCTGGAGACCACCAGGGGGCGGCTACACCTTC	CAWRPPGGGYTF
NA	TRBV5-6	TRBJ1-3	TRBD1	TGTGCCAGCAGCTTTCCCAGGGGGAGTCTAGGAAACACCATATATTTT	CASSFPRGSLGNTIYF
few	TRBV5-8	TRBJ2-7	NA	TGTGCCAGCCTGAAGTGGGGGGTGACCGAGCAGTACTTC	CASLKWGVTEQYF
few	TRBV27	TRBJ2-7	TRBD1	TGTGCCAGCAGGTGGGACAGGGGGACCTACGAGCAGTACTTC	CASRWDRGTYEQYF
NA	TRBV11-2	TRBJ2-1	NA	TGTGCCAGCAGCTTAGGGGCTAGCTACTACAATGAGCAGTTCTTC	CASSLGASYYNEQFF
NA	TRBV27	TRBJ1-6	TRBD1	TGTGCCAGCAGTTCCACCTACGGGACAGGGGTAAATTCACCCCTCCACTTT	CASSSTYGTGVNSPLHF
NA	TRBV9	TRBJ2-5	TRBD2	TGTGCCAGCAGAATTGGAGCGGGGAGGTTAGAGACCCAGTACTTC	CASRIGAGRLETQYF
NA	TRBV19	TRBJ2-7	NA	TGTGCCAGTAGTATAGATTCCCACGCAGCAGCGTACGAGCAGTACTTC	CASSIDSHAAAYEQYF
NA	TRBV5-6	TRBJ1-1	NA	TGTGCCAGCAGCCCCAGGGGTACGAACACTGAAGCTTTCTTT	CASSPRGTNTEAFF
NA	TRBV28	TRBJ1-4	TRBD1	TGTGCCAGCAGTTCCATACGGGAACAAGGACAGGAAGAAAAACTGTTTTTT	CASSSIREQGQEEKLFF
NA	TRBV7-6	TRBJ1-1	NA	TGTGCCAGCAGCTGGGACACGGGCTATGAAGCTTTCTTT	CASSWDTGYEAFF
once	TRBV15	TRBJ1-4	NA	TGTGCCACCAGCAAATACATGAATGAAAAACTGTTTTTT	CATSKYMNEKLFF
NA	TRBV2	TRBJ2-7	TRBD1	TGTGCCAGCATTGTGACAGGGTCCTACGAGCAGTACTTC	CASIVTGSYEQYF
NA	TRBV5-1	TRBJ2-7	TRBD2	TGCGCCAGCAGCTCGTCGGGGGGAGTCTACGAGCAGTACTTC	CASSSSGGVYEQYF
NA	TRBV28	TRBJ2-7	TRBD2	TGTGCCAGCAGTTTAGGACTAGCGGGAGATGAGCAGTACTTC	CASSLGLAGDEQYF
NA	TRBV5-1	TRBJ2-7	TRBD2	TGCGCCAGCAGCCCCTTGGGTGGACTAGCGGGAGGCTACGAGCAGTACTTC	CASSPLGGLAGGYEQYF
NA	TRBV11-2	TRBJ2-7	NA	TGTGCCAGCATCTCCAACGACCGGGACATAGACTCCTACGAGCAGTACTTC	CASISNDRDIDSYEQYF
NA	TRBV27	TRBJ2-3	TRBD2	TGTGCCAGCAGCGGTGGGACTAGCGGGAGGATGGCAGATACGCAGTATTTT	CASSGGTSGRMADTQYF
NA	TRBV5-5	TRBJ1-2	TRBD1	TGTGCCAGCAGTCCCGGACAGGGGAGGATGGACTATGGCTACACCTTC	CASSPGQGRMDYGYTF
NA	TRBV7-2	TRBJ2-3	TRBD2	TGTGCCAGCAGCTTCGACGGGGGGGCTGGAGATACGCAGTATTTT	CASSFDGGAGDTQYF
NA	TRBV27	TRBJ2-7	TRBD2	TGTGCCAGCAGTCGAACCGGGACTAGCGGCTACGAGCAGTACTTC	CASSRTGTSGYEQYF
few	TRBV28	TRBJ2-6	NA	TGTGCCAGCAGTTTATCTCTCTCTGGGGCCAACGTCCTGACTTTC	CASSLSLSGANVLTF
NA	TRBV7-3	TRBJ2-5	TRBD2	TGTGCCAGCAGCTTAACGAGCGGGAGTAGGGAGACCCAGTACTTC	CASSLTSGSRETQYF
few	TRBV19	TRBJ1-2	NA	TGTGCCAGTAGGCACAGGGACACAAACTATGGCTACACCTTC	CASRHRDTNYGYTF
few	TRBV18	TRBJ1-2	NA	TGTGCCAGCTCCCCTGTCTGGGAGAGAACCTATGGCTACACCTTC	CASSPVWERTYGYTF
once	TRBV18	TRBJ1-1	NA	TGTGCCAGCTCACCGAGAACGAATTGGGGCGTGAAAACTTACACTGAAGCTTTCTTT	CASSPRTNWGVKTYTEAFF
NA	TRBV10-1	TRBJ2-3	NA	TGCGCCAGCGGACCGGGACAAAACGGGGATACGCAGTATTTT	CASGPGQNGDTQYF
NA	TRBV18	TRBJ1-5	NA	TGTGCCAGCTCACCTTCCCGCCAGGCTGGTCAGCCCCAGCATTTT	CASSPSRQAGQPQHF
NA	TRBV10-3	TRBJ1-4	TRBD1	TGTGCCAGCCGGACAGGGAGAAATGAAAAACTGTTTTTT	CASRTGRNEKLFF
few	TRBV27	TRBJ2-5	NA	TGTGCCAGCACCTCGATACAGGGTAAAGAGACCCAGTACTTC	CASTSIQGKETQYF
NA	TRBV6-5	TRBJ1-1	NA	TGTGCCAGCAGTTACTCGAGAGCGAGGAACACTGAAGCTTTCTTT	CASSYSRARNTEAFF
NA	TRBV5-4	TRBJ1-6	TRBD1	TGTGCCAGCAGCTACGGACAGGGGAGTTCACCCCTCCACTTT	CASSYGQGSSPLHF
NA	TRBV4-1	TRBJ2-6	NA	TGCGCCAGCAGCCAACGTGAAGGGAGGATCTCTGGGGCCAACGTCCTGACTTTC	CASSQREGRISGANVLTF
few	TRBV14	TRBJ1-1	TRBD1	TGTGCCAGCAGCCCACAGGGGAATAAGGCTTTCTTT	CASSPQGNKAFF
NA	TRBV23-1	TRBJ2-6	NA	TGCGCCAGCAGTCAATCGGACAGCTCTGGGGCCAACGTCCTGACTTTC	CASSQSDSSGANVLTF